A few counts support the clone carrying this TCR beta chain. Its specificity is not known. UMIs were added to TCR cDNA along with a universal primer site when it was made by 5'RACE template switching. One entry per CDR3 protein results from TCRdb running MiXCR on the 5' RACE reads. The sample includes 250,000 to 300,000 distinct CDR3 sequences, 10% to 15% of them seen just once. This sample was taken from a study of T cells after yellow fever vaccination. Study-wide results and limits: Secondary responses were weaker yet peaked faster, day 5 versus 15.

Germline CDR1 is MNHNS and CDR2 is SASEGT. This CDR3 spans 14 amino acids. V lost 6 bases and J lost 5; bases outside the gene matches: 10. The chain has TRBV6-1 and TRBJ2-7; 7 bases match TRBD2. The material was CD4+ T cells sorted from PBMCs, obtained 45 days after the yellow fever booster vaccination. The clonotype was recovered from a man between 25 and 39 years old who received the YFV17D yellow fever vaccine. The CDR3 DNA follows: TGTGCCAGCAGCGACGGCGGGAGTAGGAACGAGCAGTACTTC. Amino acid sequence: CASSDGGSRNEQYF.